This section outlines one T cell receptor (beta chain) sequence together with its context. The sample is drawn from a study of T cells in Graves' hyperthyroidism and ophthalmopathy. CDR1 MNHEY and CDR2 SMNVEV come from the germline V gene (reference sequence). Between the trimmed V and J ends, which lost 1 base and 7 bases, there was a span of 8 bases. CDR3 size: 12 residues. Amplified TCR beta CDR3 regions came from RNA transcripts. With the HTBI primer set, the TCR CDR3 went through a first round of RT-PCR. From the multiplex PCR reads, TCRdb called clonotypes with MiXCR, one entry per CDR3 protein. The data contain roughly 570,000 distinct CDR3 sequences, less than 20% of them singletons.

The clonotype comes from a young woman with Graves' hyperthyroidism. This chain joins TRBV27 and TRBJ2-7; the D gene is possibly TRBD2 (6 bases). The sequencing input was blood. The CDR3 region has the DNA TGTGCCAGCAGTTTATGGGGGAGGGAGCAGTACTTC. This encodes CASSLWGREQYF.